This entry concerns a single T cell receptor (beta chain). The antigen is unknown. The record originates from a study of CD8 T cells in ankylosing spondylitis. Study results and caveats: Significant enrichment of disease-linked clones was reportedly seen in matched ankylosing spondylitis synovial fluid.

Each TCR beta library was made by quantitative 5'-RACE that incorporated molecular barcodes. In TCRdb, the 5' RACE reads were re-called with MiXCR into one record per CDR3 protein. This sample has 250,000 to 350,000 distinct CDR3 sequences; approximately 20% occur once, and the top ten carry less than 9.5%. This clonotype originated in a male donor with ankylosing spondylitis or in good health (not recorded which). Specimen: blood, either unsorted or a sorted T cell fraction (not recorded which).

The CDR3 DNA sequence: TGCAGTGCCCTGGAGGCCAGGGGGTATGAGCAGTTCTTC. This gives the protein CSALEARGYEQFF. The V and J genes are TRBV20-1 and TRBJ2-1; 7 nucleotides agree with TRBD1. Germline trimming cut 6 bases from V and 8 bases from J; bases unmatched to any gene: 10. Germline lookup yields CDR1 DFQATT and CDR2 SNEGSKA (reference sequence). The CDR3 covers 13 residues.